The 23 T cell receptor beta chains below come from one sample, sequenced in a study of blood T cell repertoires in COVID-19. Data came from immunoSEQ multiplex PCR; TCRdb stores just in-frame clones and leaves some out. This table has nearly 80,000 clones, 70% to 90% appearing once. The sequenced sample consisted of peripheral blood. These receptor sequences come from a woman aged 80 or older with active or convalescent COVID-19.

This clone was counted between two and nine times. The chain employs TRBV11-3 and TRBJ2-5, with D possibly TRBD2 on 6 matching bases. The length of the CDR3 is 16 residues. V was clipped by 5 bases and J by 2 bases, with 18 bases between them. CDR1 and CDR2 (germline): SGHNT, YENEEA. CDR3 in DNA: TGTGCCAGCAGCACGTCCGGGCGGGGATTGCAAGAGACCCAGTACTTC. It encodes CASSTSGRGLQETQYF.

The chain joins TRBV6-6 to TRBJ1-3; no firm D call. V was cut by 5 bases and J by 0 bases, with 11 bases left in between. The CDR3 extends over 15 amino acids. Germline loops: CDR1 MNHNY, CDR2 SVGAGI (reference sequence). CDR3 DNA: TGTGCCAGCAGTGCATCATCGAGCTCTGGAAACACCATATATTTT. It codes for CASSASSSSGNTIYF.

This sequence joins TRBV9 and TRBJ1-3, with D unclear. Germline lookup yields CDR1 SGDLS and CDR2 YYNGEE. The CDR3 loop spans 16 amino acids. Trimming removed 1 base from V and 2 bases from J, with 13 bases in between. CDR3 nucleotides: TGTGCCAGCAGCGTAATGGGAGGCGGCCCTGGAAACACCATATATTTT. Its translation is CASSVMGGGPGNTIYF.

Only one count was recorded for this clone. V is TRBV24-1 and J is TRBJ1-5; 12 positions agree with TRBD1. V was pared by 6 bases and J by 5 bases, with 4 bases of the junction left unmatched. CDR3 length: 15 amino acids. The V gene's germline CDR1 is KGHDR and CDR2 SFDVKD. The DNA for the CDR3 is TGTGCCACCAGTATGGGACAGGGGGCACATCAGCCCCAGCATTTT. Its protein product is CATSMGQGAHQPQHF.

The genes are TRBV9 and TRBJ1-6, with D possibly TRBD1 on 6 matching bases. The germline CDR1 and CDR2 sequences are SGDLS and YYNGEE. This CDR3 is 14 amino acids long. Trimming left V 2 bases short and J 8 bases short, with 11 bases between. CDR3 in DNA: TGTGCCAGCAGCGTCCGGGACACCTATTCACCCCTCCACTTT. This gives the protein CASSVRDTYSPLHF. Using reference TRBV9 and TRBJ1-6 for the parts outside the CDR3, the full variable domain is DSGVTQTPKHLITATGQRVTLRCSPRSGDLSVYWYQQSLDQGLQFLIQYYNGEERAKGNILERFSAQQFPDLHSELNLSSLELGDSALYFCASSVRDTYSPLHFGNGTRLTVT.

V is TRBV7-9 and J is TRBJ1-4, with 8 bases fitting TRBD1. Germline CDR1 SEHNR, CDR2 FQNEAQ (reference sequence). CDR3 length: 14 amino acids. V shed 4 bases and J 7 bases; nucleotides not matched to a gene: 5. The CDR3 is CASSYRQGTEKLFF. The DNA for the CDR3 is TGTGCCAGCAGCTATCGACAGGGGACTGAAAAACTGTTTTTT.

V is TRBV2 and J is TRBJ2-7, with TRBD1 matching 8 bases. The J segment lost 1 base and the V segment lost 2 bases, leaving 4 bases of the junction unmatched. The CDR3 consists of 15 residues. The germline CDR1 and CDR2 sequences are SNHLY and FYNNEI. CDR3 DNA sequence: TGTGCCAGCAGTGAACAGGGGGCGATTTCCTACGAGCAGTACTTC. This codes for CASSEQGAISYEQYF.

The J gene is TRBJ2-1, the V gene TRBV10-3, with D maybe TRBD2 (5 bases). The CDR3 extends over 14 amino acids. CDR1 and CDR2 from the germline V gene are ENHRY and SYGVKD. Trimming took off 6 bases at V and 0 bases at J, with 9 bases between the two ends. This CDR3 is CAIRRGSSYNEQFF. Here the CDR3 DNA reads TGTGCCATCAGACGGGGTAGCTCCTACAATGAGCAGTTCTTC.

V and J are TRBV5-4 and TRBJ2-6; D gene unclear. This CDR3 comprises 16 residues. V gave up 0 bases and J gave up 0 bases, with 7 bases separating them. CDR1 and CDR2 from the germline V gene are SGHNT and YYREEE (reference sequence). The CDR3 here is CASSLGRYSGANVLTF. CDR3 DNA sequence: TGTGCCAGCAGCTTGGGCCGGTACTCTGGGGCCAACGTCCTGACTTTC.

The rearrangement uses TRBV5-4 and TRBJ1-1, with D hard to call. Germline-derived CDR1 and CDR2 are SGHNT and YYREEE (reference sequence). Between the trimmed V and J ends, which lost 0 bases and 1 base, there was a span of 7 bases. The CDR3 runs 14 residues. This CDR3 is CASSLGAQNTEAFF. DNA for the CDR3: TGTGCCAGCAGCTTGGGCGCGCAGAACACTGAAGCTTTCTTT.

J is TRBJ2-2 and V is TRBV3-1 (or the pseudogene TRBV3-2); D possibly corresponds to TRBD2 (6 bases). CDR1 is LGHDT and CDR2 is YNNKEL in the germline V gene (reference sequence). V was pared by 0 bases and J by 0 bases, with 8 bases between. The CDR3 consists of 16 residues. The CDR3 sequence: CASSQDWGANTGELFF. CDR3 sequence (DNA): TGTGCCAGCAGCCAAGATTGGGGGGCGAACACCGGGGAGCTGTTTTTT.

The chain uses TRBV12-3 or TRBV12-4 and TRBJ1-1, with D possibly matching TRBD1 (6 bases). This CDR3 comprises 12 residues. V shed 1 base and J shed 10 bases, with 10 bases lying between them. CDR3 coding DNA: TGTGCCAGCAGTTTAGAGTACAGGGCAGCTTTCTTT. Its translation: CASSLEYRAAFF.

This clone showed up just once. This chain joins TRBV5-1 and TRBJ2-7; the match to TRBD1 covers 11 bases. Germline lookup yields CDR1 SGHRS and CDR2 YFSETQ. Unmatched junction bases numbered 13, after V lost 5 bases and J lost 3 bases. The CDR3 is 17 amino acids. The CDR3 nucleotides read TGCGCCAGCAGGTACGGTTCGGGACAGGGGGTTCACTACGAGCAGTACTTC. Its translation is CASRYGSGQGVHYEQYF. The variable domain in full, completed from reference TRBV5-1 and TRBJ2-7, reads KAGVTQTPRYLIKTRGQQVTLSCSPISGHRSVSWYQQTPGQGLQFLFEYFSETQRNKGNFPGRFSGRQFSNSRSEMNVSTLELGDSALYLCASRYGSGQGVHYEQYFGPGTRLTVT.

The chain combines TRBV5-6 with TRBJ2-5; 11 bases agree with TRBD1. Trimming removed 2 bases from V and 6 bases from J; junction bases left unmatched: 6. This CDR3 comprises 15 residues. The V gene's germline CDR1 is SGHDT and CDR2 YYEEEE. CDR3 sequence (DNA): TGTGCCAGCAGCTTAGGACAGGGGGCAATGAAGACCCAGTACTTC. This gives the protein CASSLGQGAMKTQYF.

The chain recombines TRBV28 with TRBJ1-1; D is unclear. V was pared by 5 bases and J by 6 bases, with 16 bases between. The CDR3 runs 14 residues. Germline V lookup: CDR1 MDHEN, CDR2 SYDVKM. The CDR3 DNA reads TGTGCCAGCAGTCGCAGGTTAAGAGTCGCTGAAGCTTTCTTT. Its protein product is CASSRRLRVAEAFF. Full variable domain (missing parts from reference TRBV28 and TRBJ1-1): DVKVTQSSRYLVKRTGEKVFLECVQDMDHENMFWYRQDPGLGLRLIYFSYDVKMKEKGDIPEGYSVSREKKERFSLILESASTNQTSMYLCASSRRLRVAEAFFGQGTRLTVV.

The genes are TRBV19 and TRBJ1-1; TRBD1 is a possible D gene (6 bases). This CDR3 contains 12 residues. V dropped 6 bases and J dropped 4 bases, with 9 bases sitting between them. Germline V gene lookup returns CDR1 LNHDA and CDR2 SQIVND (reference sequence). CDR3 amino acids: CASSYRATEAFF. For the CDR3, the DNA is TGTGCCAGTAGCTACAGGGCCACTGAAGCTTTCTTT.

The V gene is TRBV18, the J gene TRBJ1-1; D unresolved. The CDR3 is 13 amino acids. Germline V gives CDR1 KGHSH, CDR2 LQKENI. Trimming took 3 bases from V and 5 from J, leaving 10 bases between them. In DNA form, the CDR3 reads TGTGCCAGCTCACCGGCGGGGAGGACTGAAGCTTTCTTT. It encodes CASSPAGRTEAFF.

This clone was detected only once. The chain recombines TRBV6-5 with TRBJ2-7; D ambiguous. The CDR3 consists of 12 residues. Germline loops: CDR1 MNHEY, CDR2 SVGAGI. The germline V and J ends were trimmed by 4 bases and 4 bases, with 8 bases remaining between them. This chain's CDR3 is CASSLEWYEQYF. In DNA form, the CDR3 reads TGTGCCAGCAGTTTGGAGTGGTACGAGCAGTACTTC.

This clone was seen a few times. Germline and junction disagree at one end, which may indicate a read error. The chain uses TRBV20-1 and TRBJ2-7, with 10 bases that match TRBD2. The CDR3 has 11 amino acids. Germline V gene lookup returns CDR1 DFQATT and CDR2 SNEGSKA (reference sequence). CDR3 bases: TGCAGTACTAGCGGGGACTACGAGCAGTACTTC. Its protein is CSTSGDYEQYF.

This chain connects TRBV7-8 to TRBJ1-5; TRBD1 is a possible D gene (6 bases). The CDR3 extends over 14 amino acids. CDR1 is SGHVS, CDR2 FQNEAQ, per germline. V was trimmed by 5 bases and J by 9 bases, leaving 17 bases between them. The CDR3 coding sequence is TGTGCCAGCAGCGGGCGCGGGGGGCTAGGGCCCCAGCATTTT. Its translation: CASSGRGGLGPQHF.

The chain carries TRBV19 and TRBJ2-3, with 10 bases that match TRBD2. Losses at the gene ends were 3 bases for V and 5 bases for J; bases not matched to a gene: 2. CDR3 length: 14 amino acids. Germline lookup yields CDR1 LNHDA and CDR2 SQIVND (reference sequence). CDR3 sequence reads: CASSIGTSVDTQYF. The CDR3 DNA follows: TGTGCCAGTAGTATTGGGACTAGCGTAGATACGCAGTATTTT.

The chain couples TRBV10-3 to TRBJ1-5; tentatively, D is TRBD1 (6 bases). Between the trimmed V and J ends, which lost 9 bases and 2 bases, there was a span of 11 bases. Germline values: CDR1 ENHRY, CDR2 SYGVKD. This CDR3 has 13 residues. Written as DNA, the CDR3 is TGTGCCATAGCGGGGGGCGGCAATCAGCCCCAGCATTTT. Its protein is CAIAGGGNQPQHF.

The chain has TRBV7-2 and TRBJ2-1; the D gene is possibly TRBD2 (6 bases). The CDR3 length is 15 residues. The germline V gene has CDR1 SGHTA and CDR2 FQGNSA. V dropped 5 bases and J dropped 3 bases, with 14 bases sitting between them. The CDR3 DNA reads as TGTGCCAGCAGCATCCGGACCGGGGGCTACAATGAGCAGTTCTTC. Protein sequence: CASSIRTGGYNEQFF.